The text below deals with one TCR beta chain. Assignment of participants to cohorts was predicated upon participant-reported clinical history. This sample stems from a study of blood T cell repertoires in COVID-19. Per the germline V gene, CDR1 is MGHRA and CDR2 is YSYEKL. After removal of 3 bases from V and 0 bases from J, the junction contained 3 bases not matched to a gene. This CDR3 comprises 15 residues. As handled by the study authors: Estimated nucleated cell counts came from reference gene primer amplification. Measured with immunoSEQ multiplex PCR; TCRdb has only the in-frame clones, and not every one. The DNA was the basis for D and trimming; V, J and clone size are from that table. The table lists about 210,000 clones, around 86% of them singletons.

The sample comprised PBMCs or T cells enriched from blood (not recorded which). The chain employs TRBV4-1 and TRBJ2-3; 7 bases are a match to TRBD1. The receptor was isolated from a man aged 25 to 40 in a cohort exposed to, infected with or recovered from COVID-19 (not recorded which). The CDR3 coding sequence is TGCGCCAGCAGCCACACAGGGGAAAGCACAGATACGCAGTATTTT. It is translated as CASSHTGESTDTQYF.